This T cell receptor beta chain was sequenced during a study of technical replicates of blood from a handful of donors. Clones were read by immunoSEQ multiplex PCR, and TCRdb kept only the in-frame ones, dropping some. The sample has 90,000 to 100,000 clones, roughly 95% seen once. The receptor was derived from a human donor in good health. The specimen was T cells isolated from PBMCs.

CDR3 DNA sequence: TGTGCCAGCAGTTACGGCCGGGACGGGGGGCCCCAGCATTTT. Its translation: CASSYGRDGGPQHF. This chain uses TRBV6-6 with TRBJ1-5, with D possibly TRBD1 on 5 matching bases. Trimming took 2 bases from V and 9 from J, leaving 14 bases between them. The CDR3 covers 14 residues. Germline CDR1 MNHNY, CDR2 SVGAGI (reference sequence).